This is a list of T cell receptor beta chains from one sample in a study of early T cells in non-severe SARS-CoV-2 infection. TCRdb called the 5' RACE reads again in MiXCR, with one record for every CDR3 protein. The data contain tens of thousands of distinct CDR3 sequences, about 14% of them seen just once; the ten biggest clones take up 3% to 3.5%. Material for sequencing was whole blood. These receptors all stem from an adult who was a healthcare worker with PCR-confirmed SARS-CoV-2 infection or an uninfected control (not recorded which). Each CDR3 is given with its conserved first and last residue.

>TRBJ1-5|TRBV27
CASSPTRVSNQPQHF
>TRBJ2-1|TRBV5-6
CASSLGRHEQFF
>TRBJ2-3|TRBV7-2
CASSSRLASTDTQYF
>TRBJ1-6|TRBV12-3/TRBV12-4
CASSFWGQSNSPLHF
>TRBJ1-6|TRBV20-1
CSARTNTGLDSPLHF
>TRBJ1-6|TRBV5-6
CASSLVRGVSPLHF
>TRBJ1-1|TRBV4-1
CASSQAITGGKTEAFF
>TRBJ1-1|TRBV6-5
CASIVPTKKEAFF
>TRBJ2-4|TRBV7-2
CASTDSGAGYIQYF
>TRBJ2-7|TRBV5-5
CASSFTWGTSYEQYF
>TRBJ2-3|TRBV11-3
CASSQVRSTDTQYF
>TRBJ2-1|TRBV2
CASSGAANEQFF
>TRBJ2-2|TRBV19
CASSIRGTGELFF
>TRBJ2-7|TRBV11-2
CASSSRSGTSSTKEQYF
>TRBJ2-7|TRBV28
CASSPGTTTSYEQYF
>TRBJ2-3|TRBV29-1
CSVEAVDTQYF
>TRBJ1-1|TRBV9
CASSVVQGAYTEAFF
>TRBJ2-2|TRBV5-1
CASSGGQGRNGELFF
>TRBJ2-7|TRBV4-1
CASSQFPDRVYEQYF
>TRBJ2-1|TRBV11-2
CASSFSSGSSYNEQFF
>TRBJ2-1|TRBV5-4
CASSFTERGGYNEQFF
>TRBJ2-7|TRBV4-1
CASSQSGGGDYEQYF
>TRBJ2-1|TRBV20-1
CSARDPAGAFSSYNEQFF
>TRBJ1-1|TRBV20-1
CSAREGSRTEAFF
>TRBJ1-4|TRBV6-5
CASSYSPATNEKLFF
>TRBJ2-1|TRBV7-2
CASSLRGISNSYNEQFF
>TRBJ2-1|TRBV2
CASRRVGSYNEQFF
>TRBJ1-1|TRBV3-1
CASSRSGPLGTEAFF
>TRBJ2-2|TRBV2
CASRSSSMNTGELFF
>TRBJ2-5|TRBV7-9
CASSHRTSASKRTQYF
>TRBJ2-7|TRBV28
CASRESSYEQYF
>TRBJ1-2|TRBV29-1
CSVEGRPYGYTF
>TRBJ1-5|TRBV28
CASSMAGGSNQPQHF
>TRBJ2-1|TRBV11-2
CASSLGASGHNEQFF